One sample yielded the 16 T cell receptor beta chains listed below, sequenced in a study of technical replicates of blood from a few donors. Profiled with immunoSEQ multiplex PCR; TCRdb holds only in-frame clones, not every one. Altogether 50,000 to 70,000 clones are present, 70% to 90% being singletons, with the ten largest covering approximately 5%. Sequencing was carried out using PBMCs. These receptors originate from a human donor in good health. Some clones in this sample may be carry-over from other donors' samples.

The V gene is TRBV10-3, the J gene TRBJ2-1; 9 bases line up with TRBD2. The V segment lost 9 bases and the J segment 4 bases; nucleotides outside the gene matches: 7. The CDR3 contains 14 residues. The germline V gene has CDR1 ENHRY and CDR2 SYGVKD. DNA of the CDR3: TGTGCCATTAGCGATAGCGGGAGATACAATGAGCAGTTCTTC. This codes for CAISDSGRYNEQFF.

For the CDR3, the DNA is TGTGCCAGCAGCGTAGGACGGAGACTCCAAGAGACCCAGTACTTC. Residues: CASSVGRRLQETQYF. The V gene is TRBV9, the J gene TRBJ2-5; unclear D gene. Trimming stripped 0 bases from V and 1 base from J, with 10 bases between. Germline V gene lookup returns CDR1 SGDLS and CDR2 YYNGEE. The CDR3 is 15 amino acids.

The V and J genes are TRBV5-6 and TRBJ2-1; perhaps TRBD1 as D (6 bases). The CDR3 is made up of 16 amino acids. V was trimmed by 4 bases and J by 7 bases, leaving 21 bases between them. The germline V gene encodes CDR1 SGHDT and CDR2 YYEEEE. CDR3 nucleotides: TGTGCCAGCAGCAGGCCGGGGACAACTGTCCGTAATGAGCAGTTCTTC. Amino acid sequence: CASSRPGTTVRNEQFF.

This clone was counted between two and nine times. In DNA, the CDR3 is TGTGCCAGTAGTATAGATCTGGGCAGAGTCCCAGATACGCAGTATTTT. Translated, it gives CASSIDLGRVPDTQYF. The chain couples TRBV19 to TRBJ2-3, with D uncertain. Between the trimmed V and J ends, which lost 0 bases and 4 bases, there was a span of 14 bases. The CDR3 covers 16 residues. The germline gives CDR1 LNHDA, CDR2 SQIVND (reference sequence).

The chain uses TRBV4-1 and TRBJ2-2, with a tentative D call TRBD1 (6 bases). The CDR3 is made up of 14 amino acids. Trimming stripped 1 base from V and 4 bases from J, with 7 bases between. From germline, CDR1 is MGHRA and CDR2 YSYEKL. The CDR3 bases are TGCGCCAGCAGCCAAGGAGGGGGCACCGGGGAGCTGTTTTTT. This sequence encodes CASSQGGGTGELFF.

The V and J genes are TRBV5-1 and TRBJ2-3; D might be TRBD1 (5 bases). The V end was cut by 4 bases, the J end by 5 bases, with 8 bases between. Germline CDR1 reads SGHRS; CDR2 reads YFSETQ. The CDR3 has 12 amino acids. The chain's CDR3 is CASSQGVDTQYF. The CDR3 bases are TGCGCCAGCAGCCAAGGGGTAGATACGCAGTATTTT.

The chain recombines TRBV7-9 with TRBJ1-3; TRBD1 is a possible D gene (5 bases). Deletions cut 6 bases from V and 2 bases from J, with 14 bases between. CDR1 SEHNR and CDR2 FQNEAQ come from the germline V gene (reference sequence). The CDR3 totals 15 residues. The CDR3 nucleotides read TGTGCCAGCAGTTTCGACAGAAAACCTGGAAACACCATATATTTT. Translated: CASSFDRKPGNTIYF.

This chain joins TRBV2 and TRBJ1-5; TRBD1 agrees at 10 bases. Germline V gene data show CDR1 as SNHLY and CDR2 as FYNNEI. The CDR3 contains 17 residues. V dropped 4 bases and J dropped 1; count of bases not matched to a gene: 7. Here the CDR3 DNA reads TGTGCCAGCAGTGGGACAGGGGGTAGGGGGAGCAATCAGCCCCAGCATTTT. Encoded protein: CASSGTGGRGSNQPQHF.

This chain joins TRBV7-2 and TRBJ2-7; no clear D. This CDR3 comprises 13 residues. The germline V and J ends were trimmed by 1 base and 3 bases, with 7 bases remaining between them. CDR1 is SGHTA and CDR2 is FQGNSA in the germline V gene. The CDR3 loop reads CASSLDSYYEQYF. The CDR3 DNA is TGTGCCAGCAGCTTAGATTCCTACTACGAGCAGTACTTC.

The chain recombines TRBV19 with TRBJ1-2; possible D gene TRBD1, 6 bases. Germline values: CDR1 LNHDA, CDR2 SQIVND (reference sequence). V was trimmed by 5 bases and J by 4 bases, leaving 14 bases between them. The CDR3 runs to 14 residues. CDR3 residues: CASSSGTRFYGYTF. The CDR3 DNA reads TGTGCCAGTAGTTCCGGGACAAGGTTCTATGGCTACACCTTC. Variable domain in full (rest from reference TRBV19 and TRBJ1-2): DGGITQSPKYLFRKEGQNVTLSCEQNLNHDAMYWYRQDPGQGLRLIYYSQIVNDFQKGDIAEGYSVSREKKESFPLTVTSAQKNPTAFYLCASSSGTRFYGYTFGSGTRLTVV.

The rearrangement joins TRBV11-2 to TRBJ1-2, with D maybe TRBD1 (6 bases). The CDR3 has 14 residues. Germline CDR1 SGHAT, CDR2 FQNNGV. The V gene lost 1 base and the J gene lost 3 bases, with 9 bases spanning the gap. CDR3 region: CASSLGGQDYGYTF. In DNA, the CDR3 is TGTGCCAGCAGCTTAGGGGGGCAAGACTATGGCTACACCTTC.

This clone was seen only once. V is TRBV5-6 and J is TRBJ1-1, with D possibly matching TRBD1 (5 bases). This CDR3 is built from 12 residues. Trimming removed 3 bases from V and 7 bases from J, with 10 bases in between. CDR1 is SGHDT and CDR2 is YYEEEE in the germline V gene. The CDR3 protein is CASSSYRSEAFF. CDR3 sequence (DNA): TGTGCCAGCAGCTCGTACAGGAGTGAAGCTTTCTTT. Full variable domain (remainder filled in from reference TRBV5-6 and TRBJ1-1): DAGVTQSPTHLIKTRGQQVTLRCSPKSGHDTVSWYQQALGQGPQFIFQYYEEEERQRGNFPDRFSGHQFPNYSSELNVNALLLGDSALYLCASSSYRSEAFFGQGTRLTVV.

The CDR3 region has the DNA TGTGCCAGCAGCGTAGTCGGGGGTACAGATACGCAGTATTTT. Translating it yields CASSVVGGTDTQYF. The rearrangement uses TRBV9 and TRBJ2-3, with TRBD2 as a possible D gene (6 bases). CDR3 size: 14 residues. Germline V gene data show CDR1 as SGDLS and CDR2 as YYNGEE. Trimming took 0 bases from V and 3 from J, leaving 8 bases between them. Full variable domain (rest looked up from reference TRBV9 and TRBJ2-3): DSGVTQTPKHLITATGQRVTLRCSPRSGDLSVYWYQQSLDQGLQFLIQYYNGEERAKGNILERFSAQQFPDLHSELNLSSLELGDSALYFCASSVVGGTDTQYFGPGTRLTVL.

V usage is TRBV19 and J usage is TRBJ1-1, with D uncertain. The CDR3 has 15 amino acids. The germline gives CDR1 LNHDA, CDR2 SQIVND (reference sequence). V lost 1 base to trimming and J lost 2 bases, with 11 bases between them. The CDR3 loop is CASSIGAALNTEAFF. The CDR3 region has the DNA TGTGCCAGTAGTATAGGGGCAGCCCTTAACACTGAAGCTTTCTTT.

CDR3 nucleotide sequence: TGTGCCAGCAGCTTTGGCGGGGGCGTGCGGGGGACCCAGTACTTC. This gives the protein CASSFGGGVRGTQYF. The chain links TRBV5-4 to TRBJ2-5, with D possibly TRBD2 on 7 matching bases. Trimming pared 2 bases from V and 7 bases from J, leaving 18 bases between. The CDR3 runs 15 residues. The germline gives CDR1 SGHNT, CDR2 YYREEE (reference sequence).

The chain combines TRBV5-5 with TRBJ2-7; D may be TRBD1 (6 bases). This CDR3 region has 15 residues. Germline V gene data show CDR1 as SGHKS and CDR2 as YYEKEE (reference sequence). V was cut by 2 bases and J by 1 base, with 13 bases left in between. The CDR3 sequence: CASSFFRDISYEQYF. CDR3 DNA sequence: TGTGCCAGCAGCTTCTTCCGGGACATATCCTACGAGCAGTACTTC.